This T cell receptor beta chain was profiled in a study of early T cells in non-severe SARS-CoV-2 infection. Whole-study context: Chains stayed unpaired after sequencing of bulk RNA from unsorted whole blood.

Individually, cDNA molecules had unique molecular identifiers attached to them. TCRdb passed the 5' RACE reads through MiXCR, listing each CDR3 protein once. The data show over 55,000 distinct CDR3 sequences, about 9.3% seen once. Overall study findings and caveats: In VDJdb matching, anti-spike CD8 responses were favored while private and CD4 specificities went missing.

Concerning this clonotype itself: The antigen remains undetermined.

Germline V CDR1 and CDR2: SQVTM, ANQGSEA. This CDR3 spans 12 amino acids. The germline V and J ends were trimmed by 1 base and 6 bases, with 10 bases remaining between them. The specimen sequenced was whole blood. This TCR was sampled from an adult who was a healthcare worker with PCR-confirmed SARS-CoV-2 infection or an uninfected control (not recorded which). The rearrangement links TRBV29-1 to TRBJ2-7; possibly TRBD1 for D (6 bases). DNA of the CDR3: TGCAGCGTTGAAGGGGACACCGGCGAGCAGTACGTC. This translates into CSVEGDTGEQYV.